A selection of T cell receptor beta chains follows, all from one sample in a study of Graves' ophthalmopathy and Graves' hyperthyroidism. TCRdb analysed the multiplex PCR reads with MiXCR anew, one entry per CDR3 protein. The sample lists tens of thousands of distinct CDR3 sequences, more than 40% seen once, with roughly 4.3% in the top ten. The sequenced sample was peripheral blood. These receptors originate from an adult woman with Graves' ophthalmopathy. The CDR3 runs from the conserved cysteine through the conserved F or W. D genes are given only for firm matches. Expanded clones get a size class; other rows say once, few or many, or leave the size out.

D: .
J: TRBJ2-3
V: TRBV20-1
size: .
CDR3: CSARTSGETQYF
DNA: TGCAGTGCTAGAACGTCCGGGGAGACGCAGTATTTT

D: .
J: TRBJ2-1
V: TRBV20-1
size: .
CDR3: CSAREWAGNEQFF
DNA: TGCAGTGCTAGAGAGTGGGCGGGGAATGAGCAGTTCTTC

D: .
J: TRBJ1-2
V: TRBV4-1
size: many
CDR3: CASSQVGWSYGYTF
DNA: TGCGCCAGCAGCCAAGTGGGTTGGAGCTATGGCTACACCTTC

D: .
J: TRBJ1-6
V: TRBV5-1
size: many
CDR3: CASSLGWPPLHF
DNA: TGCGCCAGCAGCTTGGGGTGGCCACCCCTCCACTTT

D: TRBD1
J: TRBJ1-3
V: TRBV7-3
size: .
CDR3: CASRLGQGYAIYF
DNA: TGTGCCAGCAGACTGGGACAGGGCTACGCCATATATTTT

D: .
J: TRBJ2-1
V: TRBV20-1
size: .
CDR3: CSAERATTFNEQFF
DNA: TGCAGTGCGGAGCGGGCGACGACTTTTAATGAGCAGTTCTTC

D: .
J: TRBJ1-3
V: TRBV2
size: few
CDR3: CAISDHRGTSSGNTIYF
DNA: TGTGCCATCAGTGACCATCGGGGCACGAGCTCTGGAAACACCATATATTTT

D: .
J: TRBJ2-1
V: TRBV20-1
size: many
CDR3: CSARDIGAGRQFF
DNA: TGCAGTGCTAGAGATATTGGGGCAGGTCGGCAGTTCTTC

D: .
J: TRBJ1-4
V: TRBV14
size: .
CDR3: CASSRGEGEKLFF
DNA: TGTGCCAGCAGCCGGGGGGAAGGCGAAAAACTGTTTTTT

D: .
J: TRBJ2-1
V: TRBV7-8
size: .
CDR3: CASSRTGTPYNEQFF
DNA: TGTGCCAGCAGCCGAACAGGGACACCCTACAATGAGCAGTTCTTC

D: TRBD2
J: TRBJ2-7
V: TRBV20-1
size: many
CDR3: CSANPSGYEQYF
DNA: TGCAGTGCTAATCCTAGCGGGTACGAGCAGTACTTC

D: .
J: TRBJ1-5
V: TRBV5-1
size: .
CDR3: CASSLSGTDSNQPQHF
DNA: TGCGCCAGCAGCTTGTCAGGGACGGATAGCAATCAGCCCCAGCATTTT

D: TRBD1
J: TRBJ1-4
V: TRBV18
size: few
CDR3: CASSPDRGTNEKLFF
DNA: TGTGCCAGCTCACCCGACAGGGGAACTAATGAAAAACTGTTTTTT

D: TRBD2
J: TRBJ2-5
V: TRBV15
size: once
CDR3: CATTPGSGSAETQYF
DNA: TGTGCCACCACCCCCGGTAGCGGGAGCGCAGAGACCCAGTACTTC

D: .
J: TRBJ2-2
V: TRBV4-3
size: many
CDR3: CASSQAGEAGELFF
DNA: TGCGCCAGCAGCCAAGCTGGAGAGGCCGGGGAGCTGTTTTTT

D: .
J: TRBJ2-2
V: TRBV14
size: .
CDR3: CARTPNTGELFF
DNA: TGTGCCAGGACACCGAACACCGGGGAGCTGTTTTTT

D: .
J: TRBJ1-4
V: TRBV5-1
size: many
CDR3: CASSLGGGATNEKLFF
DNA: TGCGCCAGCAGCTTGGGCGGGGGAGCAACTAATGAAAAACTGTTTTTT

D: .
J: TRBJ2-7
V: TRBV7-2
size: many
CDR3: CASSLLMRRDFSGEQYF
DNA: TGTGCCAGCAGCCTTTTGATGCGGCGGGATTTCTCGGGGGAGCAGTACTTC

D: .
J: TRBJ2-5
V: TRBV19
size: once
CDR3: CASRGRETQYF
DNA: TGTGCCAGTAGAGGGCGGGAGACCCAGTACTTC

D: TRBD1
J: TRBJ1-4
V: TRBV5-6
size: many
CDR3: CASSFRGTGLFNEKLFF
DNA: TGTGCCAGCAGCTTCAGAGGGACAGGGCTGTTTAATGAAAAACTGTTTTTT

D: TRBD2
J: TRBJ2-5
V: TRBV7-2
size: many
CDR3: CASSLRPGLAGAETQYF
DNA: TGTGCCAGCAGCTTAAGACCCGGGCTAGCGGGAGCGGAGACCCAGTACTTC

D: .
J: TRBJ2-5
V: TRBV6-1
size: .
CDR3: CASSEVQGETQYF
DNA: TGTGCCAGCAGTGAAGTTCAGGGGGAGACCCAGTACTTC

D: TRBD2
J: TRBJ2-7
V: TRBV7-2
size: many
CDR3: CASSIKGPGTSGTYEQYF
DNA: TGTGCCAGCAGCATTAAGGGGCCCGGGACTAGCGGGACCTACGAGCAGTACTTC

D: .
J: TRBJ2-5
V: TRBV19
size: many
CDR3: CASSIGTRQETQYF
DNA: TGTGCCAGTAGTATAGGAACAAGACAAGAGACCCAGTACTTC

D: .
J: TRBJ2-1
V: TRBV9
size: .
CDR3: CASSVEVSGPLDEQFF
DNA: TGTGCCAGCAGCGTAGAGGTTAGCGGACCTTTGGATGAGCAGTTCTTC

D: TRBD2
J: TRBJ2-3
V: TRBV28
size: .
CDR3: CASSFPPSGSKTDTQYF
DNA: TGTGCCAGCAGTTTCCCCCCTAGCGGGAGTAAGACAGATACGCAGTATTTT

D: .
J: TRBJ1-3
V: TRBV28
size: many
CDR3: CASSLWTKGTIYF
DNA: TGTGCCAGCAGTTTGTGGACGAAAGGCACCATATATTTT

D: TRBD2
J: TRBJ2-1
V: TRBV10-1
size: .
CDR3: CASSRTRYNEQFF
DNA: TGCGCCAGCAGTCGGACTAGATACAATGAGCAGTTCTTC

D: .
J: TRBJ2-7
V: TRBV29-1
size: medium-sized
CDR3: CSAGHSSYEQYF
DNA: TGCAGCGCCGGACACAGCTCCTACGAGCAGTACTTC

D: .
J: TRBJ1-4
V: TRBV29-1
size: medium-sized
CDR3: CSVETATNEKLFF
DNA: TGCAGCGTTGAAACCGCAACTAATGAAAAACTGTTTTTT

D: .
J: TRBJ2-2
V: TRBV7-6
size: .
CDR3: CASSQTGSGGELFF
DNA: TGTGCCAGCAGTCAAACAGGGTCGGGCGGGGAGCTGTTTTTT

D: TRBD1
J: TRBJ1-5
V: TRBV5-8
size: .
CDR3: CASSLRQGAKPQHF
DNA: TGTGCCAGCAGCTTGAGGCAGGGGGCTAAGCCCCAGCATTTT

D: .
J: TRBJ2-1
V: TRBV19
size: many
CDR3: CASNSGPGTNEQFF
DNA: TGTGCCAGTAACAGCGGGCCAGGGACCAATGAGCAGTTCTTC

D: TRBD2
J: TRBJ2-2
V: TRBV7-2
size: once
CDR3: CASSLGGTSGRDTGELFF
DNA: TGTGCCAGCAGCTTAGGTGGGACTAGCGGGAGAGACACCGGGGAGCTGTTTTTT

D: TRBD2
J: TRBJ2-5
V: TRBV4-2
size: many
CDR3: CASSLGGGSETQYF
DNA: TGTGCCAGCAGCCTCGGGGGGGGGTCGGAGACCCAGTACTTC

D: TRBD2
J: TRBJ2-1
V: TRBV25-1
size: .
CDR3: CASSFPVSGTKNSEQFF
DNA: TGTGCCAGCAGTTTTCCCGTTAGCGGGACTAAAAACAGTGAGCAGTTCTTC

D: .
J: TRBJ2-7
V: TRBV28
size: many
CDR3: CASSSPLGEQYF
DNA: TGTGCCAGCAGTTCCCCATTGGGCGAGCAGTACTTC

D: TRBD2
J: TRBJ2-7
V: TRBV14
size: .
CDR3: CASSPPGLAGGYEQYF
DNA: TGTGCCAGCAGCCCCCCAGGACTAGCGGGAGGCTACGAGCAGTACTTC

D: .
J: TRBJ2-7
V: TRBV4-3
size: .
CDR3: CASSQGWVKQYF
DNA: TGCGCCAGCAGCCAAGGTTGGGTGAAGCAGTACTTC

D: .
J: TRBJ1-2
V: TRBV11-2
size: .
CDR3: CTSRGLGGRTYGYTF
DNA: TGTACCAGCAGGGGACTAGGAGGCAGAACTTATGGCTACACCTTC

D: TRBD2
J: TRBJ2-3
V: TRBV4-2
size: .
CDR3: CASSQELRAGDGASTDTQYF
DNA: TGTGCCAGCAGCCAAGAACTTAGAGCGGGAGATGGGGCTAGCACAGATACGCAGTATTTT

D: .
J: TRBJ2-3
V: TRBV15
size: many
CDR3: CATSRDLDAVITDTQYF
DNA: TGTGCCACCAGCAGAGATCTTGACGCCGTGATCACAGATACGCAGTATTTT

D: .
J: TRBJ2-5
V: TRBV9
size: many
CDR3: CASTQYGGLGETQYF
DNA: TGTGCCAGCACCCAGTACGGGGGGCTAGGGGAGACCCAGTACTTC

D: TRBD2
J: TRBJ2-7
V: TRBV6-1
size: many
CDR3: CASSDREGEQYF
DNA: TGTGCCAGCAGTGATAGGGAGGGCGAGCAGTACTTC

D: .
J: TRBJ1-2
V: TRBV5-1
size: .
CDR3: CASSLYGNYGYTF
DNA: TGCGCCAGCAGCTTATATGGGAACTATGGCTACACCTTC

D: .
J: TRBJ2-7
V: TRBV20-1
size: .
CDR3: CSASPLDTAYEQYF
DNA: TGCAGTGCTAGCCCCCTGGACACGGCCTACGAGCAGTACTTC

D: .
J: TRBJ1-6
V: TRBV10-1
size: .
CDR3: CASSESIADKSSYNSPLHF
DNA: TGCGCCAGCAGTGAGTCGATCGCCGACAAAAGCTCCTATAATTCACCCCTCCACTTT

D: .
J: TRBJ1-2
V: TRBV5-8
size: many
CDR3: CASSLLGGYTF
DNA: TGTGCCAGCAGCTTGTTGGGTGGCTACACCTTC

D: .
J: TRBJ2-5
V: TRBV4-1
size: many
CDR3: CASSSPTVMEETQYF
DNA: TGCGCCAGCAGCTCCCCGACGGTGATGGAGGAGACCCAGTACTTC

D: TRBD2
J: TRBJ2-7
V: TRBV20-1
size: once
CDR3: CSASNVAGGGEQYF
DNA: TGCAGTGCTAGTAACGTTGCGGGAGGGGGGGAGCAGTACTTC

D: TRBD2
J: TRBJ2-3
V: TRBV12-3/TRBV12-4
size: .
CDR3: CASSLDSGRTQYF
DNA: TGTGCCAGCAGTTTAGATAGCGGGAGAACGCAGTATTTT

D: .
J: TRBJ2-3
V: TRBV4-3
size: many
CDR3: CASSQGPGYSTDTQYF
DNA: TGCGCCAGCAGCCAAGGGCCGGGATATAGCACAGATACGCAGTATTTT

D: TRBD2
J: TRBJ2-3
V: TRBV6-6
size: many
CDR3: CASTQAGEDAQYF
DNA: TGTGCCAGCACCCAGGCGGGGGAGGATGCGCAGTATTTT

D: TRBD1
J: TRBJ2-7
V: TRBV20-1
size: many
CDR3: CSARDPNVKTGQGYEQYF
DNA: TGCAGTGCTAGAGATCCAAATGTGAAGACGGGACAGGGCTACGAGCAGTACTTC

D: .
J: TRBJ2-5
V: TRBV7-2
size: .
CDR3: CASSLGGGLETQYF
DNA: TGTGCCAGCAGCTTAGGTGGGGGTTTGGAGACCCAGTACTTC

D: TRBD2
J: TRBJ2-6
V: TRBV30
size: few
CDR3: CAWSWGGAGANVLTF
DNA: TGTGCCTGGAGTTGGGGGGGGGCTGGGGCCAACGTCCTGACTTTC

D: .
J: TRBJ2-1
V: TRBV11-2
size: many
CDR3: CASSRRPDWGSYNEQFF
DNA: TGTGCCAGCAGCCGTCGACCTGACTGGGGCTCCTACAATGAGCAGTTCTTC

D: TRBD1
J: TRBJ1-5
V: TRBV7-6
size: many
CDR3: CASSLPFLDRDDPSNQPQHF
DNA: TGTGCCAGCAGCCTGCCTTTTTTGGACAGGGATGATCCTAGCAATCAGCCCCAGCATTTT

D: TRBD1
J: TRBJ2-1
V: TRBV7-6
size: many
CDR3: CASSPGTGGPYNEQFF
DNA: TGTGCCAGCAGCCCCGGGACAGGGGGACCCTACAATGAGCAGTTCTTC